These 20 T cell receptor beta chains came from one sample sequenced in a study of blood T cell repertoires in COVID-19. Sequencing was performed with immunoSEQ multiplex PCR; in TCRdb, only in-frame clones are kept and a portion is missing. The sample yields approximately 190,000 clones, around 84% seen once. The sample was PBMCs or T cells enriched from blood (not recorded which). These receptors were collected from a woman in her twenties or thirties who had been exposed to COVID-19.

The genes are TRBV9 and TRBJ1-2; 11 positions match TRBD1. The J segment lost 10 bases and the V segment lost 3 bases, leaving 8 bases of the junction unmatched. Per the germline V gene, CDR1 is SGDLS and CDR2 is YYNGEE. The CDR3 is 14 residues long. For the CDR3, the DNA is TGTGCCAGCAGCGCAGAACGGACAGGGGGCTACTACACCTTC. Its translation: CASSAERTGGYYTF.

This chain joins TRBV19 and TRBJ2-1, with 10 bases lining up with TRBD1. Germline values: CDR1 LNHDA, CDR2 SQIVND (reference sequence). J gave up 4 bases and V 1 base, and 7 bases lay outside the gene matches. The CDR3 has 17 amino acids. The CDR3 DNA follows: TGTGCCAGTAGTATAGGCCCGACAGGGGGCTTTTACAATGAGCAGTTCTTC. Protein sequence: CASSIGPTGGFYNEQFF. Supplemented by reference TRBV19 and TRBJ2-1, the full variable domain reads DGGITQSPKYLFRKEGQNVTLSCEQNLNHDAMYWYRQDPGQGLRLIYYSQIVNDFQKGDIAEGYSVSREKKESFPLTVTSAQKNPTAFYLCASSIGPTGGFYNEQFFGPGTRLTVL.

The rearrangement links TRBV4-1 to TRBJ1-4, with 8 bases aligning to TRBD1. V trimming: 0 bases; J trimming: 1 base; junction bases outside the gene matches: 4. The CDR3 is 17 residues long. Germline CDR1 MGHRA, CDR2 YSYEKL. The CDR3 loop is CASSQDAGGETNEKLFF. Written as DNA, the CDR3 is TGCGCCAGCAGCCAAGACGCAGGGGGCGAAACTAATGAAAAACTGTTTTTT.

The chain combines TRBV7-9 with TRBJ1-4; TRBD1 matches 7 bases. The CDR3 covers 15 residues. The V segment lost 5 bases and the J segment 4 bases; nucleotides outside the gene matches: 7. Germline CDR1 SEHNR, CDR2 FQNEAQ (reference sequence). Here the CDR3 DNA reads TGTGCCAGCAGCGAACTGGGACAGCTTAATGAAAAACTGTTTTTT. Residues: CASSELGQLNEKLFF.

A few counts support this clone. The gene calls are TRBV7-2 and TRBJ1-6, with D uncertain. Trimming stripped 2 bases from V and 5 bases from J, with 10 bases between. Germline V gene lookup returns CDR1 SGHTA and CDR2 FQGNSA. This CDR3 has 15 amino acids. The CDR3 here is CASSLLTVNNSPLHF. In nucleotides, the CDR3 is TGTGCCAGCAGCTTATTAACAGTTAATAATTCACCCCTCCACTTT.

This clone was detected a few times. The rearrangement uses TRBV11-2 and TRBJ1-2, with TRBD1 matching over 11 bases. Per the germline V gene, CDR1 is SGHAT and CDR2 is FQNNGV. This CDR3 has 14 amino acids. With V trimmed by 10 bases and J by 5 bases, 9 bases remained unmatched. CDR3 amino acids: CATPGQGVFYGYTF. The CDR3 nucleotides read TGTGCCACGCCGGGACAGGGGGTTTTTTATGGCTACACCTTC.

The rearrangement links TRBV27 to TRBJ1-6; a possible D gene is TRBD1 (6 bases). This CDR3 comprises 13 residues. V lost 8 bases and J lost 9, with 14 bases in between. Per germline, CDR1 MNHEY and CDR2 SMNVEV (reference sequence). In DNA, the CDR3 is TGTGCCAGCGGACAGTCCCGGGTTTCACCCCTCCACTTT. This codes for CASGQSRVSPLHF.

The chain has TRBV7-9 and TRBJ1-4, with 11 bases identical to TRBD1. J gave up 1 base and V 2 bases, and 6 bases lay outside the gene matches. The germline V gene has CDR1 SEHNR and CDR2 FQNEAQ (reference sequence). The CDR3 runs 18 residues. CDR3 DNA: TGTGCCAGCAGCTTAAGGGGACAGGGGGTCGGAACTAATGAAAAACTGTTTTTT. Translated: CASSLRGQGVGTNEKLFF.

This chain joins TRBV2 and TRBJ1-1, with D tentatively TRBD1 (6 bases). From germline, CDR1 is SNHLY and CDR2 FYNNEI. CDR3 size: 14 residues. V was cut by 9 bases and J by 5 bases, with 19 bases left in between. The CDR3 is CASVNRDVGTEAFF. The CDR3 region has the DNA TGTGCCAGTGTAAACAGGGACGTGGGGACTGAAGCTTTCTTT.

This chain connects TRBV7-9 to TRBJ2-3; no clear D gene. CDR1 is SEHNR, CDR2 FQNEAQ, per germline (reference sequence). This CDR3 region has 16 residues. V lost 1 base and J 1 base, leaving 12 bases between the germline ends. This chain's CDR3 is CASSLVSSQGTDTQYF. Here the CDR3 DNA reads TGTGCCAGCAGCTTAGTGTCGAGTCAGGGCACAGATACGCAGTATTTT.

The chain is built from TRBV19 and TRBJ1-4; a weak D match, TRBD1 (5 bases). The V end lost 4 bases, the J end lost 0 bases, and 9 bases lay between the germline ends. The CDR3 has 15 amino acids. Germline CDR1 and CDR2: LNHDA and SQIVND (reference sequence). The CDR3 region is CASSRTSSTNEKLFF. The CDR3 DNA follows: TGTGCCAGTAGTAGGACATCATCAACTAATGAAAAACTGTTTTTT. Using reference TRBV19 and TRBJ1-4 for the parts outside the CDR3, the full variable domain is DGGITQSPKYLFRKEGQNVTLSCEQNLNHDAMYWYRQDPGQGLRLIYYSQIVNDFQKGDIAEGYSVSREKKESFPLTVTSAQKNPTAFYLCASSRTSSTNEKLFFGSGTQLSVL.

The CDR3 DNA is TGCAGCGTTGAAGGGGGACAAGGGGGTTCCTATGGCTACACCTTC. Translated, it gives CSVEGGQGGSYGYTF. This chain connects TRBV29-1 to TRBJ1-2; tentative D call: TRBD1 (6 bases). The CDR3 covers 15 residues. CDR1 is SQVTM, CDR2 ANQGSEA, per germline. Trimming stripped 1 base from V and 4 bases from J, with 16 bases between.

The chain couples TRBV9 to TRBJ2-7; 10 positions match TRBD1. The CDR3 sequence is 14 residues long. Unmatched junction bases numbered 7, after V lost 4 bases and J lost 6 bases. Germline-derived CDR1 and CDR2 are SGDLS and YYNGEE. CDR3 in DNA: TGTGCCAGCAGCTCGGGACAGGGGACTGCCGAGCAGTACTTC. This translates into CASSSGQGTAEQYF. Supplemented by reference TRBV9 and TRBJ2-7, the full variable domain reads DSGVTQTPKHLITATGQRVTLRCSPRSGDLSVYWYQQSLDQGLQFLIQYYNGEERAKGNILERFSAQQFPDLHSELNLSSLELGDSALYFCASSSGQGTAEQYFGPGTRLTVT.

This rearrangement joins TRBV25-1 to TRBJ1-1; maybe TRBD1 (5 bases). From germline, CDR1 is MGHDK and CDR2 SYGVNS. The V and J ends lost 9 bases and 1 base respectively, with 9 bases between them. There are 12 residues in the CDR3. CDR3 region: CARQAKNTEAFF. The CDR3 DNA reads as TGTGCCAGACAGGCGAAGAACACTGAAGCTTTCTTT.

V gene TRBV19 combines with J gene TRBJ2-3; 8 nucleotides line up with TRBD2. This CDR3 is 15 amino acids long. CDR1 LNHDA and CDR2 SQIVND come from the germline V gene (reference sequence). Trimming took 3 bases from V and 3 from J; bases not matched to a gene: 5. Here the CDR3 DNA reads TGTGCCAGTAGTATTGGCGGGGGGAGGACAGATACGCAGTATTTT. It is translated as CASSIGGGRTDTQYF.

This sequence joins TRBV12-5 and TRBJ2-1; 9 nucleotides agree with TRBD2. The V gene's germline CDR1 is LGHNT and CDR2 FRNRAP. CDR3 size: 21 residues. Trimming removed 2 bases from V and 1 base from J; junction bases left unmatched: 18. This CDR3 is CASGLRPIPGLAVGSYNEQFF. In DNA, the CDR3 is TGTGCTAGTGGTTTGAGGCCTATACCGGGACTAGCTGTCGGATCCTACAATGAGCAGTTCTTC.

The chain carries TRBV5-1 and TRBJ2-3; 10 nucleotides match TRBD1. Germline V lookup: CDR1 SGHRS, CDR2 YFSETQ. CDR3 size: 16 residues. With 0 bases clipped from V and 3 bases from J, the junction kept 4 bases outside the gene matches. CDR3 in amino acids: CASSLARTGGTDTQYF. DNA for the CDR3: TGCGCCAGCAGCTTGGCCAGGACAGGGGGGACAGATACGCAGTATTTT.

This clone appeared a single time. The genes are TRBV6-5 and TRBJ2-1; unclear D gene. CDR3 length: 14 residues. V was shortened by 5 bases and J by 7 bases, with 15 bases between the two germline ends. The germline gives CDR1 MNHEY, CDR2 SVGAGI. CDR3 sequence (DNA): TGTGCCAGCAGTCAGGATCTACTGTTAAATGAGCAGTTCTTC. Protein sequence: CASSQDLLLNEQFF.

CDR3 amino acids: CASSQEAGNQPQHF. The CDR3 coding sequence is TGTGCCAGCAGCCAAGAGGCGGGGAATCAGCCCCAGCATTTT. The chain combines TRBV3-1 (or the pseudogene TRBV3-2) with TRBJ1-5, with D unresolved. Germline values: CDR1 LGHDT, CDR2 YNNKEL (reference sequence). The ends were cut back, 0 bases at V and 4 bases at J, with 7 bases in the middle. This CDR3 is 14 amino acids long.

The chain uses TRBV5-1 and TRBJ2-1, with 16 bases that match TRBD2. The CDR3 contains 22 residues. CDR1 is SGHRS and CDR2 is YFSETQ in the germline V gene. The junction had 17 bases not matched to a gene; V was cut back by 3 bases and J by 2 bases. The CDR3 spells CASSSIIGTSGGASSTYNEQFF. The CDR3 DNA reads TGCGCCAGCAGCTCAATTATCGGGACTAGCGGGGGGGCATCGTCCACCTACAATGAGCAGTTCTTC.